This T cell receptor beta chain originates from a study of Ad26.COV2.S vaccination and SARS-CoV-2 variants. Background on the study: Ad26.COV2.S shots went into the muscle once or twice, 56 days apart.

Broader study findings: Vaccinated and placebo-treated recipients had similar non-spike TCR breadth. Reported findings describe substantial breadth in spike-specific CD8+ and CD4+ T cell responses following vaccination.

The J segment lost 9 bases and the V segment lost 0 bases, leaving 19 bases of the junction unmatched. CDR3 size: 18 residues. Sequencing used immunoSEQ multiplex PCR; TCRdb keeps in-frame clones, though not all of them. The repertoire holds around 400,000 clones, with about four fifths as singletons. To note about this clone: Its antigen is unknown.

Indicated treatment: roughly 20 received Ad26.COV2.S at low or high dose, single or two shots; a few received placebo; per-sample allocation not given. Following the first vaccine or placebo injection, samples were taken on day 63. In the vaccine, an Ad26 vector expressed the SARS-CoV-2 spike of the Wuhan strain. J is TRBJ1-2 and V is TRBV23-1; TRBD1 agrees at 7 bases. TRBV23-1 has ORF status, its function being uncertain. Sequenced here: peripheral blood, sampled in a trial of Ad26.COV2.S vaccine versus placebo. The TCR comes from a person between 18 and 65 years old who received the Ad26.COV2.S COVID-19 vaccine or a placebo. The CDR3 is CASSQSSLTGTAIYSYTF. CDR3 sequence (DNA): TGCGCCAGCAGTCAATCTTCCCTAACCGGGACAGCCATTTATAGCTACACCTTC.